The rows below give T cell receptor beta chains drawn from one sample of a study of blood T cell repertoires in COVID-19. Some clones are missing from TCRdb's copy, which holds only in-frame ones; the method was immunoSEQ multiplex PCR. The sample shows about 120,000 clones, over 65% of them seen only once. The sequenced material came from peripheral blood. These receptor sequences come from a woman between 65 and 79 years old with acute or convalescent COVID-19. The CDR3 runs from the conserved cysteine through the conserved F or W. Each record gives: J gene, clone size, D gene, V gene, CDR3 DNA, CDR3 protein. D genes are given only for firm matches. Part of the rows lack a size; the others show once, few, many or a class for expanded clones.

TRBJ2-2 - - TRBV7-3 TGTGCCAGCAGGATACAAGGGACTACCGGGGAGCTGTTTTTT CASRIQGTTGELFF
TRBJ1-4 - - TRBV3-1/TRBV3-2 TGTGCCAGCAGCCAATTACAGGGACCTAATGAAAAACTGTTTTTT CASSQLQGPNEKLFF
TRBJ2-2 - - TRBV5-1 TGCGCCAGCAGCTTGCCCGGGTTTAGCAGCACCGGGGAGCTGTTTTTT CASSLPGFSSTGELFF
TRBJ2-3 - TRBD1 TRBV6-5 TGTGCCAGCAGTTACGAGGGGGCGACAGATACGCAGTATTTT CASSYEGATDTQYF
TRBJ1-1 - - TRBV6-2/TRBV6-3 TGTGCCAGCAGCGGAGGGATGAACACTGAAGCTTTCTTT CASSGGMNTEAFF
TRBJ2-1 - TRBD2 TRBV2 TGTGCCAGCAGTGTAACGTCTAGCGGGGCCGAAGTTTTTGAGCAGTTCTTC CASSVTSSGAEVFEQFF
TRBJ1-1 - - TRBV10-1 TGCGCCTGCCCGAAGGAGGGGCCGCCAACTGAAGCTTTCTTT CACPKEGPPTEAFF
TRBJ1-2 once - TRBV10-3 TGTGCCATCAGTGTCTCGACAGCTAACTATGGCTACACCTTC CAISVSTANYGYTF
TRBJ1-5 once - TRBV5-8 TGTGCCAGCAGCTTATCGGGGACTATCAATCAGCCCCAGCATTTT CASSLSGTINQPQHF
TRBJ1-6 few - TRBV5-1 TGCGCCAGCAGCTTGGCCGGAGATTATAATTCACCCCTCCACTTT CASSLAGDYNSPLHF
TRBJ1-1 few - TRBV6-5 TGTGCCAGCGGATCCTCGACAGGACCAACTGAAGCTTTCTTT CASGSSTGPTEAFF
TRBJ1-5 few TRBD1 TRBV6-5 TGTGCCAGCAGTTGGGACAGGTCTAGCAATCAGCCCCAGCATTTT CASSWDRSSNQPQHF
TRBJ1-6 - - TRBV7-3 TGTGCCAGCAGCTTCGGTCTTTATAATTCACCCCTCCACTTT CASSFGLYNSPLHF
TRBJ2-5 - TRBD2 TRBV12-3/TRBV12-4 TGTGCCAGCGGGCTAGCGGGGGGAGAGACCCAGTACTTC CASGLAGGETQYF
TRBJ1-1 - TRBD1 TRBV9 TGTGCCAGCAGCGTAGGACAGGGGACGAACACTGAAGCTTTCTTT CASSVGQGTNTEAFF
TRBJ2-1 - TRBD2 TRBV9 TGTGCCAGCACTAGCGGGGGCCTTCCTACAGGAGAGCAGTTCTTC CASTSGGLPTGEQFF
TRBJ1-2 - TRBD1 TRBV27 TGTGCCAGCAGTTCTCCATCTTGGGCAGGGGGCGTGGATGGCTACACCTTC CASSSPSWAGGVDGYTF
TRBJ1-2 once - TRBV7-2 TGTGCCAGCAGCCGCACCTCGGGGGAAAACTATGGCTACACCTTC CASSRTSGENYGYTF
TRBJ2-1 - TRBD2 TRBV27 TGTGCCAGCAGTCCCACCGGGACTAGCGGGTACAATGAGCAGTTCTTC CASSPTGTSGYNEQFF
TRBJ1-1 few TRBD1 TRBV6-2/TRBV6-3 TGTGCCAGCAGCCCTTACAGGGGTGGGACTGAAGCTTTCTTT CASSPYRGGTEAFF
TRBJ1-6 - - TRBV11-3 TGTGCCAGCAGCATTGATGGGGCAGGGTGGGAATCACCCCTCCACTTT CASSIDGAGWESPLHF
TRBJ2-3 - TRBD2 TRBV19 TGTGCCACCCAACAGGTAGCGGGGGGCGCCGTGGATACGCAGTATTTT CATQQVAGGAVDTQYF
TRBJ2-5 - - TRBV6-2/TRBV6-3 TGTGCCAGCAGTTACTCGGTCATTCAAGGTATGGCGGGCCAAGAGACCCAGTACTTC CASSYSVIQGMAGQETQYF
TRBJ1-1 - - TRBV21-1 TGTGCCAGCAGCAAAGGAGGGTACACTGAAGCTTTCTTT CASSKGGYTEAFF
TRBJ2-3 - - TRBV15 TGTGCCACCAGCAGAGCCGTGGCGGTAGATACGCAGTATTTT CATSRAVAVDTQYF
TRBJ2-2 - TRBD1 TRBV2 TGTGCCAGCAGTCGACAGGGGTGGACCGGGGAGCTGTTTTTT CASSRQGWTGELFF
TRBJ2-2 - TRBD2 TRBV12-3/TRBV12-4 TGTGCCAGCAGGGTAGCGGGCACCGGGGAGCTGTTTTTT CASRVAGTGELFF
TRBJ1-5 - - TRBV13 TGTGCCAGCAGCTCTAGGAGCGGAAATCAGCCCCAGCATTTT CASSSRSGNQPQHF
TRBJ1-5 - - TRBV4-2 TGTGCCAGCAGCCAAGAATACAGGGAAAATCAGCCCCAGCATTTT CASSQEYRENQPQHF
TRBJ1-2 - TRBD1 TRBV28 TGTGCCAGCAGTTTGGGGACAGCCAACTATGGCTACACCTTC CASSLGTANYGYTF
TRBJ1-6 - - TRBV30 TGTGCCTGGCGCGGCAGGGTTTTAAATTCACCCCTCCACTTT CAWRGRVLNSPLHF
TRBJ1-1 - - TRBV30 TGTGCCTGGAGCTGGCATGTGGACACTGAAGCTTTCTTT CAWSWHVDTEAFF
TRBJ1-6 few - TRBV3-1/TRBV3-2 TGTGCCAGCCGGAACAGGCAAAAAGGATCACCCCTCCACTTT CASRNRQKGSPLHF
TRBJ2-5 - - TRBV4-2 TGTGCCAGCAGCCAAGACAATGCCCCTAGCGCTGGGGAGACCCAGTACTTC CASSQDNAPSAGETQYF
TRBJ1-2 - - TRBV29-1 TGCAGCGTTGACCCCGGGGTAAACCATGGCTACACCTTC CSVDPGVNHGYTF
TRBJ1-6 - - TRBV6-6 TGTGCCAGCAGTTACAGCGACGTCAGACCGAATTCACCCCTCCACTTT CASSYSDVRPNSPLHF
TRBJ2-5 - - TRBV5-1 TGCGCCAGCAGCATTCTCCCCCGGCAAGAGACCCAGTACTTC CASSILPRQETQYF
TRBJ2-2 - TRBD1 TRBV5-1 TGCGCCAGCAGCTTGGGATGGACAGGAAACACCGGGGAGCTGTTTTTT CASSLGWTGNTGELFF
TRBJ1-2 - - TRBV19 TGTGCCACCATACCGTCCGGGGGCTATGGCTACACCTTC CATIPSGGYGYTF
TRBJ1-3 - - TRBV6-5 TGTGCCAGCAGTCACTCTGGAAACACCATATATTTT CASSHSGNTIYF
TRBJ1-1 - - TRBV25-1 TGTGCCAGCAAACTCCACTTCACAGTACCGATGAACACTGAAGCTTTCTTT CASKLHFTVPMNTEAFF
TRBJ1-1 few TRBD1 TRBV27 TGTGCCAGCAGTCCTAGGGGAGACAGGGGCGCTGAAGCTTTCTTT CASSPRGDRGAEAFF
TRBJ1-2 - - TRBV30 TGTGCCTGGAGCGAACAGGGAATGGGCTATGGCTACACCTTC CAWSEQGMGYGYTF
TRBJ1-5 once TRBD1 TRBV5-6 TGTGCCAGCAGCTTAAGACAGGGCGTTCAGCCCCAGCATTTT CASSLRQGVQPQHF
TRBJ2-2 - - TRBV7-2 TGTGCCAGCAGCCCCGGGACTCCACTGGCCGGGGAGCTGTTTTTT CASSPGTPLAGELFF
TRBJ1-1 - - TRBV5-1 TGCGCCAGCAGCGTAAAAAACACTGAAGCTTTCTTT CASSVKNTEAFF